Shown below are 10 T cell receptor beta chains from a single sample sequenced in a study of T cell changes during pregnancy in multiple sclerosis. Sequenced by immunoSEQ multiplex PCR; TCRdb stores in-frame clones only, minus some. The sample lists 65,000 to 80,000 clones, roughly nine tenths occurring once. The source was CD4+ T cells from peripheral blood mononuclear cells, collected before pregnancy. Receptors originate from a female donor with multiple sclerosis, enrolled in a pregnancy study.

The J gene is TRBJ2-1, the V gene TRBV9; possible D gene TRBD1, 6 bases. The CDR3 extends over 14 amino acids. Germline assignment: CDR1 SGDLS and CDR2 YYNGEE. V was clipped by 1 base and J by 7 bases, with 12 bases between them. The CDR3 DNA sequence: TGTGCCAGCAGCGTAAGTCAGGGGCGGAATGAGCAGTTCTTC. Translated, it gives CASSVSQGRNEQFF.

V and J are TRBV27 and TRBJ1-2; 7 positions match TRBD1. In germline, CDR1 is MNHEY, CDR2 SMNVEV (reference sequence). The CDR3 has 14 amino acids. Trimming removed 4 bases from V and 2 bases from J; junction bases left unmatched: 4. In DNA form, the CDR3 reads TGTGCCAGCAGTTCTGACAGGGCCAACTATGGCTACACCTTC. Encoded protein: CASSSDRANYGYTF.

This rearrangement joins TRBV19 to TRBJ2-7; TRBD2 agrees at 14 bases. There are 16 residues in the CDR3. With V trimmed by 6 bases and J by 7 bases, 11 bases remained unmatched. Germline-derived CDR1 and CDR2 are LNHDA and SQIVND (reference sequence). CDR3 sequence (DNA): TGTGCCAGTAGCGGGACTAGCGGGGGCGTCTCGGAGGAGCAGTACTTC. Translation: CASSGTSGGVSEEQYF.

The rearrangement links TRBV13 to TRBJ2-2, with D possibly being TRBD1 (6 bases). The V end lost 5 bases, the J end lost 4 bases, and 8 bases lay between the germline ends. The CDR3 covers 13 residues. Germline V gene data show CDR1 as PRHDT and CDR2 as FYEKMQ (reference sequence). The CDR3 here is CASSVQGTGELFF. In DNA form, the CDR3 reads TGTGCCAGCAGCGTACAGGGCACCGGGGAGCTGTTTTTT.

CDR3 protein: CASSHYRRAGTEAFF. The DNA of the CDR3 is TGTGCCAGCAGTCATTACAGGCGGGCGGGGACTGAAGCTTTCTTT. V is TRBV27 and J is TRBJ1-1, with D possibly being TRBD1 (5 bases). The germline CDR1 and CDR2 sequences are MNHEY and SMNVEV (reference sequence). This CDR3 comprises 15 residues. V lost 5 bases and J 5 bases, leaving 18 bases between the germline ends.

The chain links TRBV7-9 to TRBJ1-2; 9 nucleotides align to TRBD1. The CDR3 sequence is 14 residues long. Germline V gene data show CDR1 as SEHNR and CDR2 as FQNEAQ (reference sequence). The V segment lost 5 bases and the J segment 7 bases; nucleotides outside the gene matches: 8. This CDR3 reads CASSSRDRVRGYTF. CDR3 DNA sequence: TGTGCCAGCAGCAGCCGGGACAGGGTACGTGGCTACACCTTC.

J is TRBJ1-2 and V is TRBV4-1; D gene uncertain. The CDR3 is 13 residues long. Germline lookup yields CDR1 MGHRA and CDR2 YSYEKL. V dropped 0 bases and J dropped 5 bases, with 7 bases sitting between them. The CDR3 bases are TGCGCCAGCAGCCAAGATTCCTTTTATGGCTACACCTTC. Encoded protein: CASSQDSFYGYTF.

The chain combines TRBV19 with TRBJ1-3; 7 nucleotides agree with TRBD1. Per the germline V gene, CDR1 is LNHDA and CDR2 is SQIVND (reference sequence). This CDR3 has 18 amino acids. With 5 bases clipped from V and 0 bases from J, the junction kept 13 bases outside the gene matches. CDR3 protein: CASSLRTGQVPSGNTIYF. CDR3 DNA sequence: TGTGCCAGTAGTCTAAGGACCGGACAGGTCCCCTCTGGAAACACCATATATTTT.

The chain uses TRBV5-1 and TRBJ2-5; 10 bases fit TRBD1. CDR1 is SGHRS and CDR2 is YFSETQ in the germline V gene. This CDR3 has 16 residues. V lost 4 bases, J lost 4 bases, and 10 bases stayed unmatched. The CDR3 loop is CASSRVATGGTETQYF. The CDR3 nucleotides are TGCGCCAGCAGCAGGGTGGCGACAGGGGGCACAGAGACCCAGTACTTC.

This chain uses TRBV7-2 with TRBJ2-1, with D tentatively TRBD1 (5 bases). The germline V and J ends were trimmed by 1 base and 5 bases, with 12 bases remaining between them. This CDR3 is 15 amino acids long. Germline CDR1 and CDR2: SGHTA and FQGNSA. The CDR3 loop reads CASSLVSDSDNEQFF. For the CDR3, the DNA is TGTGCCAGCAGCTTAGTGTCCGACAGCGACAATGAGCAGTTCTTC.